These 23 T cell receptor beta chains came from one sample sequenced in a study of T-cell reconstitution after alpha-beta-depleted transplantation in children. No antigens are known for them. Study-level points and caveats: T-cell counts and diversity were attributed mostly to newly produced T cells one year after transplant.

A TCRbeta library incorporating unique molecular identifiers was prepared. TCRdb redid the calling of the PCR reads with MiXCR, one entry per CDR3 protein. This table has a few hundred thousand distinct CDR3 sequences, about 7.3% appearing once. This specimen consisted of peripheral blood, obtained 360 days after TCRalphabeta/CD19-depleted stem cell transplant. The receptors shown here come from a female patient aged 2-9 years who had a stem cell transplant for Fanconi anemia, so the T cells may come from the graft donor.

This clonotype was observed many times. CDR3 in amino acids: CASSQRGLRNGELFF. Written as DNA, the CDR3 is TGTGCCAGCAGCCAAAGGGGCCTTAGAAACGGGGAGCTGTTTTTT. The V call is TRBV3-1, the J call TRBJ2-2; D is perhaps TRBD1 (5 bases). CDR1 and CDR2 (germline): LGHDT, YNNKEL (reference sequence). The V end lost 2 bases, the J end lost 7 bases, and 14 bases lay between the germline ends. This CDR3 comprises 15 residues.

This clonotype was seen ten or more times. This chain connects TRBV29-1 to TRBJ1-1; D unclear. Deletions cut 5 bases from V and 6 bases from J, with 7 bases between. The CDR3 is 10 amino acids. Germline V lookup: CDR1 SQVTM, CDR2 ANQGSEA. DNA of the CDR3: TGCAGCGTTCTAGAGCCTGAAGCTTTCTTT. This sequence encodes CSVLEPEAFF.

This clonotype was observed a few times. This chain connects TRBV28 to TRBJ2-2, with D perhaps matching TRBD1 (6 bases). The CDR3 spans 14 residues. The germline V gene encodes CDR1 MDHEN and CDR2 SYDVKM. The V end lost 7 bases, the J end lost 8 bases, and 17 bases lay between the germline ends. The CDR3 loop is CASTRTVQGGELFF. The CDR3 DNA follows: TGTGCCAGCACCCGGACAGTTCAAGGGGGGGAGCTGTTTTTT.

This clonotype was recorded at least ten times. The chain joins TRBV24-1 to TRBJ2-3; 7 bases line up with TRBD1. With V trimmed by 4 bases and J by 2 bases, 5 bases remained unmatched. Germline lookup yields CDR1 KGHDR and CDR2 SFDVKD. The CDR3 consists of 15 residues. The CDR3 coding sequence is TGTGCCACCAGTGAACCGACAGGGTACACAGATACGCAGTATTTT. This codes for CATSEPTGYTDTQYF.

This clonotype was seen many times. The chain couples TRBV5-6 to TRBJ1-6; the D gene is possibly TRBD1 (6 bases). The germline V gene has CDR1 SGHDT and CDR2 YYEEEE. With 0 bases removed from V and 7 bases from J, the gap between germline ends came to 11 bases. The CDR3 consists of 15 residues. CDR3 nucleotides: TGTGCCAGCAGCTTGGTGCAGGGGACGAATTCACCCCTCCACTTT. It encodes CASSLVQGTNSPLHF.

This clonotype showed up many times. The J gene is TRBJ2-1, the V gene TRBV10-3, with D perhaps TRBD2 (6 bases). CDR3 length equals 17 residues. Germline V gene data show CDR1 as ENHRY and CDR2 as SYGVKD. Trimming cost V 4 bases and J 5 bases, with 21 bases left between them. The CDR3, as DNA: TGTGCCATCAGTGGGCCTCCGGGAGAAGTAAGAAACAATGAGCAGTTCTTC. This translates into CAISGPPGEVRNNEQFF.

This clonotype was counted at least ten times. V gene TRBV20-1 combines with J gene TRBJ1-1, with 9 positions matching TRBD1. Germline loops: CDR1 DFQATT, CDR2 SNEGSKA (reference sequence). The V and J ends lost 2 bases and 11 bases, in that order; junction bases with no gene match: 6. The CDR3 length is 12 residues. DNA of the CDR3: TGCAGTGCTAGATCGGACAGGGGATCGGCTTTCTTT. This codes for CSARSDRGSAFF.

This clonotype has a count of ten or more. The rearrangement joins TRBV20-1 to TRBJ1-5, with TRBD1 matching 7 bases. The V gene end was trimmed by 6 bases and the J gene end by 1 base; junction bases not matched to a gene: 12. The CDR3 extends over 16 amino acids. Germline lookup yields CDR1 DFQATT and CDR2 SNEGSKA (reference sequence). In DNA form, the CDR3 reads TGCAGTGCAGAGCAGGGGGGTAGTGGGAGCAATCAGCCCCAGCATTTT. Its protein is CSAEQGGSGSNQPQHF.

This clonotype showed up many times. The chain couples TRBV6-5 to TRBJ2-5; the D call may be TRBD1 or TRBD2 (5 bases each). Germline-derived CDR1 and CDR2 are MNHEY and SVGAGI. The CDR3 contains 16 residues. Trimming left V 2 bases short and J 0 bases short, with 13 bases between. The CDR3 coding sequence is TGTGCCAGCAGTTACGGGGGACCTACCGACCAAGAGACCCAGTACTTC. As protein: CASSYGGPTDQETQYF.

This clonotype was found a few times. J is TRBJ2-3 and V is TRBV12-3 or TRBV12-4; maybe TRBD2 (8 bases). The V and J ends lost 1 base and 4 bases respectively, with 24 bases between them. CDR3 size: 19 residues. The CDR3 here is CASSLVGGEMGGGPDTQYF. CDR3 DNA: TGTGCCAGCAGTTTAGTAGGGGGCGAAATGGGCGGGGGGCCAGATACGCAGTATTTT.

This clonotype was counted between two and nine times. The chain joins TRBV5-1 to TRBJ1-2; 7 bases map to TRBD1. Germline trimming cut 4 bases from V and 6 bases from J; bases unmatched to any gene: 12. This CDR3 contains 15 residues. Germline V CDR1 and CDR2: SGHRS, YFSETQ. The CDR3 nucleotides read TGCGCCAGCAGCCCTGGGGGACAGACCCATGATGGCTACACCTTC. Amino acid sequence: CASSPGGQTHDGYTF.

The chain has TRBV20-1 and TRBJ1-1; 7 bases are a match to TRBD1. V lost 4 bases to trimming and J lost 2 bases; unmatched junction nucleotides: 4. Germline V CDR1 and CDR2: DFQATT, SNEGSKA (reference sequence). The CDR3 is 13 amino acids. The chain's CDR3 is CSAIRDRNTEAFF. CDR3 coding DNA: TGCAGTGCTATCCGGGACAGAAACACTGAAGCTTTCTTT.

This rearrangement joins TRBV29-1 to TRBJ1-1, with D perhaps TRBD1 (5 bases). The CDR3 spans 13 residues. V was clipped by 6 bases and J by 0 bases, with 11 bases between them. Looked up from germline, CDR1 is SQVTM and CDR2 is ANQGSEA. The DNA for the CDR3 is TGCAGCGTCGGACAACTAATGAACACTGAAGCTTTCTTT. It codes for CSVGQLMNTEAFF.

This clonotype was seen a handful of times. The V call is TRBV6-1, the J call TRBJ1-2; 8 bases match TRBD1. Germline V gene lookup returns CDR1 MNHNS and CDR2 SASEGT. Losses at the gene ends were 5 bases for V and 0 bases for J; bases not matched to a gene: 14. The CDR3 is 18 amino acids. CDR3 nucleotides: TGTGCCAGCAGTCCCTGGCGGGGACAGGCCCCTCCTAACTATGGCTACACCTTC. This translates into CASSPWRGQAPPNYGYTF.

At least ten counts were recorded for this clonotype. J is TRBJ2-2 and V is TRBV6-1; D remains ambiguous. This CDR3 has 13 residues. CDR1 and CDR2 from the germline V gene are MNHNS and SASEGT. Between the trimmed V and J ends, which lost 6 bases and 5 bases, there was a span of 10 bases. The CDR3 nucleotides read TGTGCCAGCAGCGAGGTAGTTACCGGGGAGCTGTTTTTT. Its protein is CASSEVVTGELFF.

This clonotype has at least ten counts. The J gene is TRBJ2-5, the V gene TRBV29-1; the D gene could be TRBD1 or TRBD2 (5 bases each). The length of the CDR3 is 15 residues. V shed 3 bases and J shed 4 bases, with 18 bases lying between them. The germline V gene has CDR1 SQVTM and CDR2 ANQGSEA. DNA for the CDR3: TGCAGCGTTGAGCTCGGGACGTCCAGACGAGAGACCCAGTACTTC. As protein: CSVELGTSRRETQYF.

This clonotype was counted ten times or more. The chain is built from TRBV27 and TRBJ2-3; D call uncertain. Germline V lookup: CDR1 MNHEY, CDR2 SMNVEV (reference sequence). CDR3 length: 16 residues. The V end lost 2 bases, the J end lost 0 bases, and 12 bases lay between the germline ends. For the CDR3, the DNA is TGTGCCAGCAGTTTAAGGTTAGAGGTTAGCACAGATACGCAGTATTTT. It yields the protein CASSLRLEVSTDTQYF.

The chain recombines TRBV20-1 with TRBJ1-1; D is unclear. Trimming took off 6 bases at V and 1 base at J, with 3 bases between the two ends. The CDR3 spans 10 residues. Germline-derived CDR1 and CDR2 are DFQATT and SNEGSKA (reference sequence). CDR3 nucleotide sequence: TGCAGTGCCCGGAACACTGAAGCTTTCTTT. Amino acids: CSARNTEAFF.

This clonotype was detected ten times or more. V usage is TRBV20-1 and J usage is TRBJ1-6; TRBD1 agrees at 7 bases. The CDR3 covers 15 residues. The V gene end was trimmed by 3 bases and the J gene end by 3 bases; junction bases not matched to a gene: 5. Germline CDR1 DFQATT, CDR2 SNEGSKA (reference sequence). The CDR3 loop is CSARTGNSYNSPLHF. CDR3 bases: TGCAGTGCTAGGACAGGGAATAGCTATAATTCACCCCTCCACTTT.

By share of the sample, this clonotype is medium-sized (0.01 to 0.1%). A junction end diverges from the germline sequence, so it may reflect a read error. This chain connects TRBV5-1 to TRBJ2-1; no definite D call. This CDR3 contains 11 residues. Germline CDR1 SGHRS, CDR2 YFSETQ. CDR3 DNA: TGTGCCAGCAGTTTATACAATGAGCAGTTCTTC. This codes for CASSLYNEQFF.

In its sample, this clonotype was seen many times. The CDR3 DNA follows: TGTGCCAGCAGTTCGTACAATCAGCCCCAGCATTTT. Amino acids: CASSSYNQPQHF. The rearrangement links TRBV6-6 to TRBJ1-5; no definite D call. CDR1 is MNHNY and CDR2 is SVGAGI in the germline V gene (reference sequence). Trimming left V 4 bases short and J 3 bases short, with 4 bases between. CDR3 length: 12 amino acids.

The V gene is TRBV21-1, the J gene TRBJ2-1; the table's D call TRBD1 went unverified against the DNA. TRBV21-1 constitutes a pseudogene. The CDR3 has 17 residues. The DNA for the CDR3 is TGTGCCAGCAGCAAGTCGGTCTGGGCCCCCCCCTACAATGAGCAGTTCTTC. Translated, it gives CASSKSVWAPPYNEQFF.

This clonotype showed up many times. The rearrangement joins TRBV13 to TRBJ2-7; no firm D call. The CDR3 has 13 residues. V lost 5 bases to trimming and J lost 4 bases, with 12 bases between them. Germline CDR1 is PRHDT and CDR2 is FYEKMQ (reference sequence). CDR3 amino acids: CASSPVGGYEQYF. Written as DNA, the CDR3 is TGTGCCAGCAGCCCGGTCGGCGGTTACGAGCAGTACTTC.